The 26 T cell receptor beta chains below come from one sample, sequenced in a study of blood T cell repertoires in COVID-19. Only in-frame clones appear in the TCRdb table, and some are missing; sequencing was by immunoSEQ multiplex PCR. The data contain some 200,000 clones, over 75% of them singletons. The sample was PBMCs or T cells enriched from blood (not recorded which). The receptors stem from a young woman in a cohort exposed to, infected with or recovered from COVID-19 (not recorded which).

This clone was seen just once. The V call is TRBV5-1, the J call TRBJ2-3; 8 nucleotides align to TRBD2. Per the germline V gene, CDR1 is SGHRS and CDR2 is YFSETQ. Unmatched junction bases numbered 9, after V lost 2 bases and J lost 4 bases. There are 16 residues in the CDR3. In nucleotides, the CDR3 is TGCGCCAGCAGCTTTATCGAGGCGGGGGGATCAGATACGCAGTATTTT. Translation gives CASSFIEAGGSDTQYF.

This clone was observed a few times. This chain joins TRBV10-2 and TRBJ2-2; no clear D gene. The CDR3 is 14 amino acids. CDR1 and CDR2 (germline): WSHSY, SAAADI. Trimming pared 7 bases from V and 1 base from J, leaving 10 bases between. CDR3 sequence reads: CASTLSGNTGELFF. In nucleotides, the CDR3 is TGCGCCAGCACATTATCAGGGAACACCGGGGAGCTGTTTTTT.

This rearrangement joins TRBV5-5 to TRBJ2-3; TRBD2 matches at 7 bases. The ends lost 2 bases at V and 5 bases at J; junction bases unmatched: 14. CDR3 length equals 17 residues. The germline V gene encodes CDR1 SGHKS and CDR2 YYEKEE (reference sequence). CDR3 amino acids: CASSFRLLWEGLDTQYF. DNA for the CDR3: TGTGCCAGCAGCTTCCGGCTTCTGTGGGAGGGCCTAGATACGCAGTATTTT.

The CDR3 nucleotides are TGTGCCAGCAGCTCGACAGAAGCCAAAAACATTCAGTACTTC. Translation gives CASSSTEAKNIQYF. This chain links TRBV7-9 with TRBJ2-4; D perhaps matches TRBD1 (5 bases). Trimming cost V 4 bases and J 0 bases, with 7 bases left between them. Germline V gene data show CDR1 as SEHNR and CDR2 as FQNEAQ (reference sequence). The CDR3 totals 14 residues.

The rearrangement joins TRBV10-3 to TRBJ1-5; no reliable D call. This CDR3 contains 14 residues. Germline V gene data show CDR1 as ENHRY and CDR2 as SYGVKD. Trimming took off 3 bases at V and 2 bases at J, with 8 bases between the two ends. In DNA form, the CDR3 reads TGTGCCATCAGTGAAGGTCAGGGCAATCAGCCCCAGCATTTT. Protein product: CAISEGQGNQPQHF.

V and J are TRBV7-3 and TRBJ1-5; no clear D. Germline V lookup: CDR1 SGHTA, CDR2 FQGTGA. Trimming stripped 1 base from V and 0 bases from J, with 7 bases between. The CDR3 covers 15 residues. The DNA for the CDR3 is TGTGCCAGCAGCTTAAGAGGCTCTAGCAATCAGCCCCAGCATTTT. It is translated as CASSLRGSSNQPQHF.

V usage is TRBV18 and J usage is TRBJ1-1, with 7 bases identical to TRBD1. V was clipped by 4 bases and J by 3 bases; unmatched bases: 5. The CDR3 length is 14 residues. The V gene's germline CDR1 is KGHSH and CDR2 LQKENI. The CDR3 protein is CASSRSGTDTEAFF. DNA of the CDR3: TGTGCCAGCTCACGGTCCGGGACAGACACTGAAGCTTTCTTT.

The chain couples TRBV7-9 to TRBJ2-3, with 10 positions matching TRBD2. Trimming cost V 6 bases and J 0 bases; bases outside gene matches: 6. The CDR3 covers 16 residues. From germline, CDR1 is SEHNR and CDR2 FQNEAQ (reference sequence). The CDR3: CASSRTSGMSTDTQYF. The CDR3 bases are TGTGCCAGCAGTCGGACTAGCGGTATGAGCACAGATACGCAGTATTTT.

J is TRBJ1-1 and V is TRBV6-5; D is perhaps TRBD1 (5 bases). Per germline, CDR1 MNHEY and CDR2 SVGAGI. The V gene lost 8 bases and the J gene lost 12 bases, with 16 bases spanning the gap. The length of the CDR3 is 11 residues. The CDR3 nucleotides are TGTGCCAGCCAGGACATCCTAATGCCTTTCTTT. Its protein product is CASQDILMPFF.

The J gene is TRBJ1-3, the V gene TRBV6-5; perhaps TRBD1 as D (5 bases). The CDR3 is made up of 13 amino acids. Germline lookup yields CDR1 MNHEY and CDR2 SVGAGI. Trimming removed 7 bases at V and 4 bases at J, with 11 bases between. The CDR3 loop reads CASNPGNGNTIYF. The CDR3 nucleotides are TGTGCCAGCAATCCAGGGAACGGAAACACCATATATTTT.

The chain joins TRBV7-9 to TRBJ2-5; 8 positions match TRBD2. Losses at the gene ends were 0 bases for V and 5 bases for J; bases not matched to a gene: 5. The CDR3 runs to 15 residues. Germline CDR1 and CDR2: SEHNR and FQNEAQ (reference sequence). DNA of the CDR3: TGTGCCAGCAGCTTAGCTTTAGCGGGGAGGGAGACCCAGTACTTC. It encodes CASSLALAGRETQYF.

This clone was counted a single time. The chain uses TRBV5-5 and TRBJ1-5, with 7 nucleotides matching TRBD1. CDR1 and CDR2 from the germline V gene are SGHKS and YYEKEE (reference sequence). Trimming at V came to 4 bases and at J to 4 bases, leaving 2 bases not matched to a gene. There are 13 residues in the CDR3. Written as DNA, the CDR3 is TGTGCCAGCAGCCTCAGGGGGAATCAGCCCCAGCATTTT. This encodes CASSLRGNQPQHF.

The rearrangement joins TRBV7-8 to TRBJ2-5; 7 nucleotides line up with TRBD2. Per the germline V gene, CDR1 is SGHVS and CDR2 is FQNEAQ. V shed 4 bases and J 4 bases; nucleotides not matched to a gene: 12. CDR3 length: 16 residues. CDR3 bases: TGTGCCAGCAGCTCGCCTCCGGGACTATCTCCAGAGACCCAGTACTTC. Translation gives CASSSPPGLSPETQYF. Using reference TRBV7-8 and TRBJ2-5 for the parts outside the CDR3, the full variable domain is GAGVSQSPRYKVAKRGQDVALRCDPISGHVSLFWYQQALGQGPEFLTYFQNEAQLDKSGLPSDRFFAERPEGSVSTLKIQRTQQEDSAVYLCASSSPPGLSPETQYFGPGTRLLVL.

This clone was picked up one time. The chain carries TRBV30 and TRBJ1-1; no definite D call. V lost 4 bases and J lost 11, with 17 bases in between. CDR3 length: 12 residues. The V gene's germline CDR1 is GTSNPN and CDR2 SVGIG (reference sequence). The CDR3 DNA follows: TGTGCCTGGAACGCGGGGAACCTGGGGGCTTTCTTT. As protein: CAWNAGNLGAFF.

This chain uses TRBV28 with TRBJ2-3; 7 bases are a match to TRBD1. V shed 8 bases and J 5 bases; nucleotides not matched to a gene: 13. The germline V gene has CDR1 MDHEN and CDR2 SYDVKM. The CDR3 runs 15 residues. CDR3 loop: CASGTTGARGDTQYF. The CDR3 DNA reads TGTGCCAGCGGAACAACAGGGGCTAGAGGAGATACGCAGTATTTT. Drawing the rest from reference TRBV28 and TRBJ2-3, the complete variable domain is DVKVTQSSRYLVKRTGEKVFLECVQDMDHENMFWYRQDPGLGLRLIYFSYDVKMKEKGDIPEGYSVSREKKERFSLILESASTNQTSMYLCASGTTGARGDTQYFGPGTRLTVL.

This rearrangement joins TRBV24-1 to TRBJ2-1; D is possibly TRBD2 (6 bases). Germline V gene data show CDR1 as KGHDR and CDR2 as SFDVKD. This CDR3 spans 14 amino acids. Trimming pared 3 bases from V and 8 bases from J, leaving 13 bases between. The chain's CDR3 is CATSDRLVGDEQFF. CDR3 DNA sequence: TGTGCCACCAGTGATCGACTAGTGGGCGATGAGCAGTTCTTC.

The chain joins TRBV28 to TRBJ1-1; 7 nucleotides match TRBD1. Trimming at V came to 1 base and at J to 4 bases, leaving 9 bases not matched to a gene. CDR1 MDHEN and CDR2 SYDVKM come from the germline V gene. This CDR3 is built from 16 residues. This CDR3 is CASSLLQGGGGTEAFF. The CDR3 DNA sequence: TGTGCCAGCAGTTTATTGCAGGGGGGCGGTGGCACTGAAGCTTTCTTT.

The sample holds one count of this clone. J is TRBJ2-1 and V is TRBV13; a possible D gene is TRBD1 (6 bases). Germline V gene data show CDR1 as PRHDT and CDR2 as FYEKMQ (reference sequence). The CDR3 loop spans 17 amino acids. V shed 0 bases and J shed 0 bases, with 12 bases lying between them. The CDR3 reads CASSLGLDSLSYNEQFF. In DNA form, the CDR3 reads TGTGCCAGCAGCTTAGGCCTGGACAGCCTCTCCTACAATGAGCAGTTCTTC.

V is TRBV28 and J is TRBJ1-2; tentatively, D is TRBD1 (5 bases). The CDR3 has 13 residues. V dropped 3 bases and J dropped 7 bases, with 12 bases sitting between them. Germline V gives CDR1 MDHEN, CDR2 SYDVKM. CDR3 in DNA: TGTGCCAGCAGTTTGATAACAGGTCGTGGCTACACCTTC. It is translated as CASSLITGRGYTF.

The gene calls are TRBV7-2 and TRBJ1-2, with 7 positions matching TRBD1. Germline V gene data show CDR1 as SGHTA and CDR2 as FQGNSA. With V trimmed by 10 bases and J by 7 bases, 9 bases remained unmatched. This CDR3 spans 12 amino acids. The CDR3 coding sequence is TGTGCCACCGGGTGGCAGGGGGGTGGCTACACCTTC. Amino acids: CATGWQGGGYTF.

This chain links TRBV2 with TRBJ2-5; D is ambiguous. V lost 7 bases to trimming and J lost 5 bases, with 17 bases between them. There are 14 residues in the CDR3. Germline V lookup: CDR1 SNHLY, CDR2 FYNNEI. The chain's CDR3 is CASKPAASGETQYF. CDR3 bases: TGTGCCAGCAAACCCGCCGCGAGTGGTGAGACCCAGTACTTC.

The chain links TRBV5-6 to TRBJ2-7, with D possibly TRBD2 on 5 matching bases. The germline V gene has CDR1 SGHDT and CDR2 YYEEEE. Trimming shortened V by 4 bases and J by 3 bases, and 8 bases separated the two germline ends. The CDR3 sequence is 12 residues long. The DNA for the CDR3 is TGTGCCAGCAGCCCCGGGGACTACGAGCAGTACTTC. Encoded protein: CASSPGDYEQYF.

The CDR3 sequence: CAIHRGEAGTEQYF. The CDR3 DNA reads as TGTGCCATCCACCGCGGGGAGGCGGGGACCGAGCAGTACTTC. The gene calls are TRBV10-3 and TRBJ2-7; maybe TRBD2 (6 bases). The germline V gene encodes CDR1 ENHRY and CDR2 SYGVKD. V was shortened by 8 bases and J by 6 bases, with 20 bases between the two germline ends. This CDR3 is 14 amino acids long.

V is TRBV11-3 and J is TRBJ2-6; 9 nucleotides line up with TRBD1. The germline V gene encodes CDR1 SGHNT and CDR2 YENEEA. V dropped 5 bases and J dropped 3; count of bases not matched to a gene: 8. The CDR3 loop spans 17 amino acids. CDR3 bases: TGTGCCAGCAGCGGGGACAGGGAGGCAAGTGGGGCCAACGTCCTGACTTTC. Protein: CASSGDREASGANVLTF.

The chain employs TRBV9 and TRBJ2-3; TRBD1 might be the D (5 bases). Trimming cost V 2 bases and J 0 bases, with 13 bases left between them. The CDR3 totals 16 residues. CDR1 and CDR2 (germline): SGDLS, YYNGEE. CDR3 in amino acids: CASSVSGSASTDTQYF. The CDR3 DNA reads as TGTGCCAGCAGCGTCTCAGGGTCTGCTAGCACAGATACGCAGTATTTT.

The V and J genes are TRBV27 and TRBJ1-1; TRBD1 is a possible D gene (6 bases). This CDR3 has 16 residues. V was pared by 0 bases and J by 5 bases, with 16 bases between. Germline V lookup: CDR1 MNHEY, CDR2 SMNVEV (reference sequence). CDR3 residues: CASSLSGWGGLTEAFF. CDR3 nucleotides: TGTGCCAGCAGTTTATCGGGTTGGGGGGGGCTGACTGAAGCTTTCTTT.